Many counts were recorded for the clone carrying this TCR beta chain. The antigen remains unidentified. All patients were mismatch repair deficient, assessed by either PCR or immunohistochemistry. TCRs were sequenced from three patients responding to pembrolizumab. TCRdb's copy holds only in-frame clones and misses some; the assay was immunoSEQ multiplex PCR. The sample holds about 120,000 clones, about 83% seen once. The source of the sample is a study of PD-1 blockade in mismatch repair-deficient tumors. Study results and caveats: Tumor-resident clones, often absent from pretreatment blood, expanded after pembrolizumab and then contracted.

Sequencing was performed on peripheral blood, taken just over 59 weeks after starting pembrolizumab. The clonotype was recovered from an adult with mismatch repair-deficient cancer.

The CDR3 DNA reads as TGTGCCAGCAGCTTAGCGGGAGGGTACGAGCAGTTCTTC. This sequence encodes CASSLAGGYEQFF. The chain combines TRBV11-1 with TRBJ2-1; TRBD2 matches at 7 bases. CDR3 length: 13 residues. Per germline, CDR1 SGHAT and CDR2 FQDESV (reference sequence). With 0 bases clipped from V and 10 bases from J, the junction kept 3 bases outside the gene matches.